In this sample, the clone carrying this T cell receptor beta chain turned up once. Trimming removed 9 bases at V and 7 bases at J, with 12 bases between. This CDR3 is built from 11 residues. The V gene's germline CDR1 is LGHNT and CDR2 FRNRAP. These data are taken from a study of T cells in Graves' hyperthyroidism and ophthalmopathy. Turning to the study itself: Once the initial diagnosis was made, peripheral blood was obtained before any treatment.

Amplification yielded TCR beta CDR3 regions, with RNA transcripts as the source. A first-round RT-PCR of the TCR CDR3 used the HTBI primer set. From the multiplex PCR reads, TCRdb called clonotypes with MiXCR, one entry per CDR3 protein. Here the sample spans roughly 530,000 distinct CDR3 sequences, approximately 17% being singletons. Exclusion followed for patients with uncontrolled infection, other autoimmune disease, pregnancy or lactation. The sample taken for sequencing was blood. The sequence was collected from a woman aged 18 to 35 with Graves' ophthalmopathy. The chain links TRBV12-5 to TRBJ2-5; maybe TRBD2 (6 bases). CDR3 nucleotides: TGTGCTAGCCAGGGACTCGGGACCCAGTACTTC. Amino acid sequence: CASQGLGTQYF.